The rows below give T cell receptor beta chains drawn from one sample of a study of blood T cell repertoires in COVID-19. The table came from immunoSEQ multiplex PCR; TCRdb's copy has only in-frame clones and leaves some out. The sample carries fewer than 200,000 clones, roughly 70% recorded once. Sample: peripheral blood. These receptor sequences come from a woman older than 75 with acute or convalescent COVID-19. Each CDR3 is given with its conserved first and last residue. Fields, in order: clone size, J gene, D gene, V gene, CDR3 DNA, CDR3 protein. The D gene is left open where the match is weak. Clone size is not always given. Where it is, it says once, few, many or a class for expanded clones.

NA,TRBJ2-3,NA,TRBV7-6,TGTGCCAGCAGCTTAGCGGGACAAACTGGTACAGATACGCAGTATTTT,CASSLAGQTGTDTQYF
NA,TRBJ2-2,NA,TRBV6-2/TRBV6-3,TGTGCCAGCAGTACCCAGGGGTCGAACACCGGGGAGCTGTTTTTT,CASSTQGSNTGELFF
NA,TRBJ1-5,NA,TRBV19,TGTGCCAGTAGGCTGGGGGGGGGCGGAGAGCCCCAGCATTTT,CASRLGGGGEPQHF
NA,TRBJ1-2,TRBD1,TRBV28,TGTGCCAGCAGGTTACCAGGGGGGCACTATGGCTACACCTTC,CASRLPGGHYGYTF
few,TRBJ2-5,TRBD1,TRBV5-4,TGTGCCAGCAGCTTGGCGGGCAGGGGGGAGACCCAGTACTTC,CASSLAGRGETQYF
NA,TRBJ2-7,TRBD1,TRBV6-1,TGTGCCAGCAGTGAAACAGGGGGATTCTACGAGCAGTACTTC,CASSETGGFYEQYF
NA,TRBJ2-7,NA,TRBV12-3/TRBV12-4,TGTGCCAGCACCCCAGACAGGACCTACGAGCAGTACTTC,CASTPDRTYEQYF
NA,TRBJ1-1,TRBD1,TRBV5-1,TGCGCCAGCAGCGCTGGGACAGGGGAGACTGAAGCTTTCTTT,CASSAGTGETEAFF
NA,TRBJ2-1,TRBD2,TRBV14,TGTGCCAGCAGCCCGGGAGGCTGGGATGAGCAGTTCTTC,CASSPGGWDEQFF
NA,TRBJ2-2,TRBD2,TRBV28,TGTGCCAGCAGTTTACACGGGAGGGACACCGGGGAGCTGTTTTTT,CASSLHGRDTGELFF
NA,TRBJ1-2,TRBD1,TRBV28,TGTGCCAGCAGGGACAGGGCTGGCTACACCTTC,CASRDRAGYTF
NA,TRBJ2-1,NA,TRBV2,TGTGCCAGCAGTGACGAAACAAACAATGAGCAGTTCTTC,CASSDETNNEQFF
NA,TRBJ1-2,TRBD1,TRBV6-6,TGTGCCAGCAGCACGACAGGGGAGGACTATGGCTACACCTTC,CASSTTGEDYGYTF
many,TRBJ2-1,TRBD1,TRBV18,TGTGCCAGCTCAAGGACAGGCGTAGGAGACAATGAGCAGTTCTTC,CASSRTGVGDNEQFF
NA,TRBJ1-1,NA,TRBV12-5,TGTGCTAGTGGTTTGCAGGGGAACACTGAAGCTTTCTTT,CASGLQGNTEAFF
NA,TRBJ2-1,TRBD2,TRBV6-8,TGTGCCAGCAGCTCGGGACTAGCCCACAATGAGCAGTTCTTC,CASSSGLAHNEQFF
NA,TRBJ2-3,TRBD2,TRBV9,TGTGCCAGCAGCGTATCTAGCGGGAGTGGGGGTACGCAGTATTTT,CASSVSSGSGGTQYF
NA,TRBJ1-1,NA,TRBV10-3,TGTGCCATCAGTGCTCCCGCTCGGGAGGCTTTCTTT,CAISAPAREAFF
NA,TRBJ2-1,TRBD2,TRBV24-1,TGTGCCACCAGTGATTTTACCCGACTAGCGGGAGGTAATGAGCAGTTCTTC,CATSDFTRLAGGNEQFF
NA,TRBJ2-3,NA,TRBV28,TGTGCCAGCAGTCCCCCCAGCGAAGGTTTTACAGATACGCAGTATTTT,CASSPPSEGFTDTQYF
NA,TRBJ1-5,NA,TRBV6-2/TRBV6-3,TGTGCCAGCAACCCACAGGGCCCTGGTGGGCCCCAGCATTTT,CASNPQGPGGPQHF
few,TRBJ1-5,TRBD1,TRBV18,TGTGCCAGCTCACCATTTTGGGGACAGGGGAGCAATCAGCCCCAGCATTTT,CASSPFWGQGSNQPQHF
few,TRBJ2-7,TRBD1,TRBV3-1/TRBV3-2,TGTGCCAGCAGCCAAGGGGACAGGGCCTACGAGCAGTACTTC,CASSQGDRAYEQYF
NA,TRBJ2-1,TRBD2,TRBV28,TGTGCCAGCAGTTTCAAAGGACTAGCGGGAGGGACCCACAATGAGCAGTTCTTC,CASSFKGLAGGTHNEQFF
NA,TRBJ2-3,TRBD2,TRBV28,TGTGCCAGCAGCCGAGCGGGAGACCTCACAGATACGCAGTATTTT,CASSRAGDLTDTQYF
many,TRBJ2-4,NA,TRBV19,TGTGCCAGTAGTCTAGGCGGGGACAAAAACATTCAGTACTTC,CASSLGGDKNIQYF
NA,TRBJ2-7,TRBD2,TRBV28,TGTGCCAGCAGACGCTTCATGGGGAGCGGGGCGGGTTACGAGCAGTACTTC,CASRRFMGSGAGYEQYF
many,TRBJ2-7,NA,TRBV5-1,TGCGCCAGCAGCACCGACACCTTCTCCTACGAGCAGTACTTC,CASSTDTFSYEQYF
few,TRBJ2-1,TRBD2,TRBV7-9,TGTGCCAGCTCTAGCGGGAGGGCGAATGAGCAGTTCTTC,CASSSGRANEQFF
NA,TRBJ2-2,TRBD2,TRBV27,TGTGCCAGCAGTTTATCGAGGCTAGCGGGAAGCACCGGGGAGCTGTTTTTT,CASSLSRLAGSTGELFF
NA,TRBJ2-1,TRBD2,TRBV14,TGTGCCAGCAGCCAAGGGACTAGCCGAGCCTATGAGCAGTTCTTC,CASSQGTSRAYEQFF
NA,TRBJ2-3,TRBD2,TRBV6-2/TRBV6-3,TGTGCCAGCAGTCCGGGGACTAGTGGTGATACGCAGTATTTT,CASSPGTSGDTQYF
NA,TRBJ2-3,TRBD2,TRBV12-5,TGTGCTAGTGGTTTGGGGACTAGCGGGAGCACAGATACGCAGTATTTT,CASGLGTSGSTDTQYF
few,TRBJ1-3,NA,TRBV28,TGTGCCAGCAGTTTTCTAGGGGCTGGAAACACCATATATTTT,CASSFLGAGNTIYF
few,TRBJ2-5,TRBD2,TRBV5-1,TGCGCCAGCGGAGCGGGAAGGAGAGAGACCCAGTACTTC,CASGAGRRETQYF
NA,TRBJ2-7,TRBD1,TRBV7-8,TGTGCCAGCAGCCCTAACCTGGGACAGATGTACTCCTACGAGCAGTACTTC,CASSPNLGQMYSYEQYF
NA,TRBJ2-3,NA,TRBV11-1,TGTGCCAGCAGCTTAGCAGCTGATACGCAGTATTTT,CASSLAADTQYF
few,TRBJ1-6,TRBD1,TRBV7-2,TGTGCCAGCGACAGGGCGGTCTATAATTCACCCCTCCACTTT,CASDRAVYNSPLHF
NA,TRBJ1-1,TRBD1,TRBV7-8,TGTGCCAGCAGCTGGGGACAGACGAACACTGAAGCTTTCTTT,CASSWGQTNTEAFF
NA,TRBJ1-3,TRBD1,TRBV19,TGTGCCAGTAGTATTCAGGGGGCCTACGGAAACACCATATATTTT,CASSIQGAYGNTIYF
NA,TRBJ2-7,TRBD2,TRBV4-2,TGTGCCAGCAGCCAAGATGGACTAGCGACTAGCTCCTACGAGCAGTACTTC,CASSQDGLATSSYEQYF